These T cell receptor beta chains were read from a single sample in a study of T cell repertoires in cytomegalovirus infection. TCRdb analysed the reads with MiXCR anew, one entry per CDR3 protein. This table has around 430,000 distinct CDR3 sequences, approximately 46% appearing once. Antigens for these TCRs are unknown. This material consisted of cultured PBMCs, taken from culture after CMV antigen stimulation. These receptors were obtained from a human donor in good health (CMV status not recorded). Some clones in this sample may be carry-over from other donors' samples. CDR3s include the opening cysteine and the closing phenylalanine or tryptophan. The order of the fields is clone size, D gene, V gene, J gene, CDR3 protein, CDR3 DNA. The D gene is left open where the match is weak. Some rows mark clone size as missing; the rest say once, few, many or name a class of expanded clone.

-	-	TRBV20-1	TRBJ1-2	CSARDWTESYGYTF	TGCAGTGCTAGAGATTGGACAGAAAGCTATGGCTACACCTTC
few	-	TRBV7-2	TRBJ2-1	CASSLVRQPSSYNEQFF	TGTGCCAGCAGCTTAGTGCGGCAGCCAAGCTCCTACAATGAGCAGTTCTTC
few	-	TRBV12-3/TRBV12-4	TRBJ1-1	CASSLGIGLYEAFF	TGTGCCAGCAGTTTAGGGATCGGGTTGTATGAAGCTTTCTTT
-	TRBD1	TRBV25-1	TRBJ2-1	CASQGTGGVGNEQFF	TGTGCCAGCCAGGGGACAGGGGGCGTCGGGAATGAGCAGTTCTTC
-	-	TRBV14	TRBJ1-2	CASSPGPEGYTF	TGTGCCAGCAGCCCCGGGCCGGAGGGCTACACCTTC
-	-	TRBV23-1	TRBJ1-5	CASSYREPNQPQHF	TGCGCCAGCAGCTACAGGGAGCCCAATCAGCCCCAGCATTTT
-	-	TRBV5-6	TRBJ1-6	CASSPSWGYNSPLHF	TGTGCCAGCAGCCCTTCGTGGGGGTATAATTCACCCCTCCACTTT
many	-	TRBV4-1	TRBJ1-4	CASSLTAQGLREKLFF	TGCGCCAGCAGCCTAACTGCGCAGGGATTACGTGAAAAACTGTTTTTT
-	-	TRBV5-4	TRBJ1-2	CASSIIREDYGYTF	TGTGCCAGCAGCATTATCAGGGAGGACTATGGCTACACCTTC
-	TRBD2	TRBV5-4	TRBJ2-1	CASSSGPGLSQNEQFF	TGTGCCAGCAGCTCCGGTCCGGGACTATCCCAGAATGAGCAGTTCTTC
many	-	TRBV7-2	TRBJ1-1	CASSLEGGLNTEAFF	TGTGCCAGCAGCTTAGAAGGGGGTCTGAACACTGAAGCTTTCTTT
-	-	TRBV4-1	TRBJ1-2	CASSQGWQGTSGYTF	TGCGCCAGCAGCCAAGGGTGGCAGGGCACGAGCGGCTACACCTTC